A single T cell receptor (beta chain) is shown here with its context. Data came from immunoSEQ multiplex PCR; TCRdb stores just in-frame clones and leaves some out. This table holds under 250,000 clones, around 81% found once. This entry belongs to a study of blood T cell repertoires in COVID-19. Across the study: PBMCs, B-cell-depleted T cells, or T cells provided the cDNA or gDNA that made up the material.

CDR1 is SGHNT and CDR2 is YYREEE in the germline V gene (reference sequence). This CDR3 has 15 residues. The ends were cut back, 0 bases at V and 1 base at J, with 9 bases in the middle. The receptor was derived from a man aged 30-40 years with acute COVID-19. The specimen was PBMCs or T cells enriched from blood (not recorded which). V usage is TRBV5-4 and J usage is TRBJ2-3; a weak D match, TRBD2 (5 bases). The CDR3 DNA reads TGTGCCAGCAGCTTGGGAGGGCTCCGCACAGATACGCAGTATTTT. Amino acid sequence: CASSLGGLRTDTQYF.